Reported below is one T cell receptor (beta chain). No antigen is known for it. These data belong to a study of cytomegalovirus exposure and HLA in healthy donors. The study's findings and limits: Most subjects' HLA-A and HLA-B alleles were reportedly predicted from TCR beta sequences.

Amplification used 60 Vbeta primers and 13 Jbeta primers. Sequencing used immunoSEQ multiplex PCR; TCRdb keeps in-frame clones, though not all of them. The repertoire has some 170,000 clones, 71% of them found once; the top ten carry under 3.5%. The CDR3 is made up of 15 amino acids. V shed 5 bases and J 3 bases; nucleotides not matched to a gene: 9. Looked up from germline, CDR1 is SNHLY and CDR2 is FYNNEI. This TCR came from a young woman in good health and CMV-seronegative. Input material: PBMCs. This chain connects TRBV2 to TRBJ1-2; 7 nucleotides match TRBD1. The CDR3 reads CASSLQGGADYGYTF. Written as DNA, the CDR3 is TGTGCCAGCAGTCTCCAAGGGGGCGCGGACTATGGCTACACCTTC.